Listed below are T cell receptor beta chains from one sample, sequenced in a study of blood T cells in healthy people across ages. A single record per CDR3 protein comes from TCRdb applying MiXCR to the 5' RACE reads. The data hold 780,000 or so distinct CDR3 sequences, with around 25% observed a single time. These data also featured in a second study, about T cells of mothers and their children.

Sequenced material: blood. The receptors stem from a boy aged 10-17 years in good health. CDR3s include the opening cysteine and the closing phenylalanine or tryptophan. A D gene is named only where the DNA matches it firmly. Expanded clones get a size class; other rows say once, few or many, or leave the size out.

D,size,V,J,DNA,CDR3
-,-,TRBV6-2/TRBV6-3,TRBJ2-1,TGTGCCAGCAGCTCCCTCGGGGCGTACAATGAGCAGTTCTTC,CASSSLGAYNEQFF
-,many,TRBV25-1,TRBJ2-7,TGTGCCAGCAGTGAGTCGGGAAGCTCCTACGAGCAGTACTTC,CASSESGSSYEQYF
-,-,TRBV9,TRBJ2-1,TGTGCCAGCAGCGCTACCAACAATGAGCAGTTCTTC,CASSATNNEQFF
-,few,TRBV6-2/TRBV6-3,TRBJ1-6,TGTGCCAGCAGTTACTCGGACAGTAATTCACCCCTCCACTTT,CASSYSDSNSPLHF
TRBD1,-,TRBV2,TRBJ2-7,TGTGCCAGCAGTGGGAGACAGGGTTACGAGCAGTACTTC,CASSGRQGYEQYF
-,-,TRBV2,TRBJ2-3,TGTGCCACCCAAAGGGGAGAGGTTAGCACAGATACGCAGTATTTT,CATQRGEVSTDTQYF
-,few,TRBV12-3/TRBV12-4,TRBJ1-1,TGTGCCAGCAGTTCTCAAAACAGTGCTGAAGCTTTCTTT,CASSSQNSAEAFF
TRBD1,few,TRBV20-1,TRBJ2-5,TGCAGTGCTAGGCCGGGACAGATACAAGAGACCCAGTACTTC,CSARPGQIQETQYF
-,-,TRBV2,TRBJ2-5,TGTGCCAGCAGTGAACGGCAGGGAACCCCGAGGGAGTTCTTC,CASSERQGTPREFF
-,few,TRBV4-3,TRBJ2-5,TGCGCCAGCAGCCGAACAGGGTACCAAGAGACCCAGTACTTC,CASSRTGYQETQYF
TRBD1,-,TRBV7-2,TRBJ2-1,TGTGCCAGCAGCGCGACAGGGGCGTGGGATGAGCAGTTCTTC,CASSATGAWDEQFF
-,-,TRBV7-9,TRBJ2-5,TGTGCCAGCGCCTGGGACCCAGGGCCCGTCGAGACCCAGTACTTC,CASAWDPGPVETQYF
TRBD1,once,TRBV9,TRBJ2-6,TGTGCCAGCAGCGTACACTTCCGGGACAGGGGTCCCTCTGGGGCCAACGTCCTGACTTTC,CASSVHFRDRGPSGANVLTF
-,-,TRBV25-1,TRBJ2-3,TGTGCCAGCAGTAGTTACAGGGATCGTCGAGATACGCAGTATTTT,CASSSYRDRRDTQYF
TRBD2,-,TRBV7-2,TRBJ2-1,TGTGCCAGCAGCCGTCGTCTAGCGGGAGTTGGGGGTGAGCAGTTCTTC,CASSRRLAGVGGEQFF
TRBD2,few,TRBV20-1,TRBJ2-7,TGCAGCCCTCGGAGGCAGCGGGAGGGCAACGAGCAGTACTTC,CSPRRQREGNEQYF
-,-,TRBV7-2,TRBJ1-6,TGTGCCAGCAGCTTCCCTTGGGCCCAAAACTCCTATAATTCACCCCTCCACTTT,CASSFPWAQNSYNSPLHF
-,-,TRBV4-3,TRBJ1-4,TGCGCCAGCAGCCAAGATCGGGGAGGGTCGGAAAAACTGTTTTTT,CASSQDRGGSEKLFF
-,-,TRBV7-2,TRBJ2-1,TGTGCCAGCAGCTTCAGGGGGGGGGCCCACAATGAGCAGTTCTTC,CASSFRGGAHNEQFF
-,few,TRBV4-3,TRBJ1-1,TGCGCCAGCAGCCAAGCGCAGGGTCCCACTGAAGCTTTCTTT,CASSQAQGPTEAFF
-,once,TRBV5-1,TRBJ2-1,TGCGCCAGCAGCTTGGTGTCCGTCTCCTACAATGAGCAGTTCTTC,CASSLVSVSYNEQFF
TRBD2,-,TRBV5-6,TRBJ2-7,TGTGCCAGCAGCTTGGAGCGGGAAGGGTTCTCCTACGAGCAGTACTTC,CASSLEREGFSYEQYF
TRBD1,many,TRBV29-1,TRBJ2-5,TGCAGCGGGACAGGGGGGACAGAGACCCAGTACTTC,CSGTGGTETQYF
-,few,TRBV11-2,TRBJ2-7,TGTGCCAGCAGCTTAGTTCAAGGACGTAACTACGAGCAGTACTTC,CASSLVQGRNYEQYF
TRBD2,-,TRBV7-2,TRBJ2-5,TGTGCCAGCACCCTGGGACTAGCGGGAGTTGGGGGCCAAGAGACCCAGTACTTC,CASTLGLAGVGGQETQYF
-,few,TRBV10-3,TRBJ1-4,TGTGCCATCAGTGAGTCTTTAGTCCCCACTAATGAAAAACTGTTTTTT,CAISESLVPTNEKLFF
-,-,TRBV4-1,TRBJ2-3,TGCGCCAGCAGCCAAGTGGGGGCAGATACGCAGTATTTT,CASSQVGADTQYF
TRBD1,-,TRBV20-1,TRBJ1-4,TGCAGTGCTAGAGCTGCCGGGACAGGGGGAATTAACGAAAAACTGTTTTTT,CSARAAGTGGINEKLFF
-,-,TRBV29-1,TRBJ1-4,TGCAGCGTGCAGGGAGCAACTAATGAAAAACTGTTTTTT,CSVQGATNEKLFF
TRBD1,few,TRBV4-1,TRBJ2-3,TGCGCCAGCAGCCAATACAGGGGCGCTAGCACAGATACGCAGTATTTT,CASSQYRGASTDTQYF
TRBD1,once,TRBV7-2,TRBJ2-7,TGTGCCAGCAGCAGAGGGACAGAGATCGCCTACGAGCAGTACTTC,CASSRGTEIAYEQYF
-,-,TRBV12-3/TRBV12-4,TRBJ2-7,TGTGCCAGCAGTTCTTCCGCCAGGGGTGACGAGCAGTACTTC,CASSSSARGDEQYF
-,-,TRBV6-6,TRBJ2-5,TGTGCCAGCGGGCCCGAGGGGGCCCAGTACTTC,CASGPEGAQYF
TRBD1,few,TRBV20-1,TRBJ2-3,TGCAGTGCCGAGGGACAGGGAAGTTTGGATACGCAGTATTTT,CSAEGQGSLDTQYF
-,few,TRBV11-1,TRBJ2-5,TGTGCCAGCAGCCTTCTAGTCAGACCGCATCCCACCGCGGAGGACGTCCAAGAGACCCAGTACTTC,CASSLLVRPHPTAEDVQETQYF
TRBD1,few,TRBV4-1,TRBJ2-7,TGCGCCAGCAGCCATGAACAGGGGAGCGAGCAGTACTTC,CASSHEQGSEQYF
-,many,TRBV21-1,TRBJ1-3,TGTGCCAGCAGCAAAACAGGGGCCCGAAACACCATATATTTT,CASSKTGARNTIYF
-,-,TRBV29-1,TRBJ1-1,TGCAGCGCTGGGGGGGGGATGAACACTGAAGCTTTCTTT,CSAGGGMNTEAFF
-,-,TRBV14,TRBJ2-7,TGTGCCAGCAGCCAACCTGGGGCCTATCCCTACGAGCAGTACTTC,CASSQPGAYPYEQYF
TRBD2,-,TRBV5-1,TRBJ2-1,TGCGCCAGCCGGGATGGGACTAGCGCTTCAGTGGGCTACAATGAGCAGTTCTTC,CASRDGTSASVGYNEQFF
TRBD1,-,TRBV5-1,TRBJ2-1,TGCGCCAGCAGCACGACAGGGTACGAGCAGTTCTTC,CASSTTGYEQFF
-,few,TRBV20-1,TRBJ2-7,TGCAGTGCTTTCCCCGGGACACCCTTTTACGAGCAGTACTTC,CSAFPGTPFYEQYF
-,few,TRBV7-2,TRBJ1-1,TGTGCCAGCAGCTTAGGGGTGGGGGCCACTGAAGCTTTCTTT,CASSLGVGATEAFF
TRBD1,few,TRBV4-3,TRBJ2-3,TGCGCCAGCAGCCAAGATAGACAGGGGCTACGCATCGCAGATACGCAGTATTTT,CASSQDRQGLRIADTQYF